This T cell receptor (beta chain) was recorded in a study of OX40 agonist ivuxolimab in advanced cancers. Study as a whole: Ivuxolimab was delivered to patients intravenously every 2 weeks at doses spanning 0.01 to 10 mg/kg. Patients undergoing dose escalation presented with hepatocellular carcinoma, melanoma, renal cell or head and neck cancer.

Concerning this clone: Antigen: not known.

Broader study findings: Patients who responded partially at 0.1-3.0 mg/kg showed clonal expansion ranking among the lowest. At doses 0.1 to 3.0 mg/kg, CD4+ and CD8+ clones expanded.

The CDR3 has 14 residues. V was shortened by 5 bases and J by 10 bases, with 20 bases between the two germline ends. Looked up from germline, CDR1 is MNHEY and CDR2 is SVGAGI. Libraries were prepared by immunoSEQ multiplex PCR; TCRdb keeps only in-frame clonotypes and omits some of them. The sample includes approximately 28,000 clones, approximately 90% of them seen just once. The chain uses TRBV6-5 and TRBJ1-2, with D perhaps matching TRBD1 (6 bases). This specimen consisted of CD4+ or CD8+ T cells sorted from blood, obtained in a trial of the OX40 agonist ivuxolimab. This TCR was sampled from an adult with an advanced solid tumor such as melanoma, head and neck, liver or kidney cancer. The CDR3 DNA is TGTGCCAGCAGTCCTACACGACACTCAGGGGCCTACACCTTC. Protein sequence: CASSPTRHSGAYTF.